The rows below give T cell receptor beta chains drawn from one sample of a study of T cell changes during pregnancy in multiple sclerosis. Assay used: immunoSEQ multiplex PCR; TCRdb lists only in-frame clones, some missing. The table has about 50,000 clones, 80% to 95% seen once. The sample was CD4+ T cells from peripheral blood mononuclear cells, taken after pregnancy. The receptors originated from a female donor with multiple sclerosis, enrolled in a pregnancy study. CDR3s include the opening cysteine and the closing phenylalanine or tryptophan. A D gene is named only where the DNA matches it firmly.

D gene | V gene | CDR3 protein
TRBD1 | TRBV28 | CASRPWTGGGNQPQHF
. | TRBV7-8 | CASRPTGVTEAFF
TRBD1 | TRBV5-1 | CASSRGQNYEQYF
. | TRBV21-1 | CASSPTGDRGHEQYF
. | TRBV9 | CASSEGGGRKNQPQHF
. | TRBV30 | CAWKSDSGYTF
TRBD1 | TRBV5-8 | CASRQDRRDNYGYTF
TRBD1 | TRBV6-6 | CASSLGQGMNEQYF
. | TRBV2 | CASSRTEGYGYTF
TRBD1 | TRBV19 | CASRSGGGSYGYTF
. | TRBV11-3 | CASSLAGDSYEQYF
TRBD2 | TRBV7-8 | CASSNSRESPYEQYF
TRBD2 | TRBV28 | CASSPGTSGKADTQYF
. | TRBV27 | CASSSLFTTGVSYEQYF
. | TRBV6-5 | CASSYSRVGNTEAFF
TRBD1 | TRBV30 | CAWSTGTGNTEAFF
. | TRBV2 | CASSEQVNQPQHF
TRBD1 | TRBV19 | CASSIPGQGAYNEQFF
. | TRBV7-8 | CASSLLLRRSYEQYF
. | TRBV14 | CASSPTRRQETQYF
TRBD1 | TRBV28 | CASSLTGTGVRYEQYF
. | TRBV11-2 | CASSSGNYGYTF